These 14 T cell receptor beta chains came from one sample sequenced in a study of response to subunit inactivated influenza vaccine listed by TCRdb under 2018. The library was prepared using RT-PCR. Sequenced using an Illumina HiSeq 2500. In TCRdb, the public reads were trimmed at Q25 with fastp and aligned with MiXCR, with productive beta chains retained. Each entry merges the rows of one CDR3 protein and shows their most common DNA and genes. The sample includes 500,000 to 600,000 distinct CDR3 sequences, with more than 15% observed a single time. The ten largest account for less than 4% of the sample. The input for sequencing was CD4+ T cells sorted from PBMCs, taken about 24 months after vaccination. The receptors were sampled from a man aged 50 to 69 who received an inactivated influenza vaccine. Donor details come from another sample of the same person, matched by shared clones.

This clonotype was seen more than once but under ten times. The chain uses TRBV27 and TRBJ2-6, with 7 bases fitting TRBD1. This CDR3 has 18 residues. Germline V gives CDR1 MNHEY, CDR2 SMNVEV (reference sequence). V lost 6 bases, J lost 0 bases, and 11 bases stayed unmatched. The CDR3 loop is CASRHDRVLLSGANVLTF. CDR3 DNA: TGTGCCAGCAGGCATGACAGGGTTCTCCTCTCTGGGGCCAACGTCCTGACTTTC. The full variable domain, rest sourced from reference TRBV27 and TRBJ2-6, is EAQVTQNPRYLITVTGKKLTVTCSQNMNHEYMSWYRQDPGLGLRQIYYSMNVEVTDKGDVPEGYKVSRKEKRNFPLILESPSPNQTSLYFCASRHDRVLLSGANVLTFGAGSRLTVL.

This clonotype came up many times. The rearrangement uses TRBV20-1 and TRBJ2-7; TRBD1 aligns across 10 bases. The ends lost 6 bases at V and 1 base at J; junction bases unmatched: 6. Germline V gives CDR1 DFQATT, CDR2 SNEGSKA (reference sequence). The CDR3 runs 14 residues. This CDR3 reads CSASRDRGSYEQYF. The CDR3 DNA reads TGCAGTGCGAGCCGGGACAGGGGTTCCTACGAGCAGTACTTC.

This clonotype was seen only a few times. The rearrangement uses TRBV4-2 and TRBJ1-2; TRBD1 matches 7 bases. CDR1 and CDR2 from the germline V gene are LGHNA and YNFKEQ. After removal of 1 base from V and 3 bases from J, the junction contained 5 bases not matched to a gene. The CDR3 loop spans 15 amino acids. The DNA of the CDR3 is TGTGCCAGCAGCCAAGGAGGACAGGCATACTATGGCTACACCTTC. As protein: CASSQGGQAYYGYTF.

J is TRBJ1-2 and V is TRBV4-2; D might be TRBD1 (6 bases). CDR1 and CDR2 (germline): LGHNA, YNFKEQ. The germline V and J ends were trimmed by 0 bases and 4 bases, with 15 bases remaining between them. This CDR3 is 16 amino acids long. Here the CDR3 DNA reads TGTGCCAGCAGCCAAGAAGCCGGGGGCTCCAGCTATGGCTACACCTTC. This translates into CASSQEAGGSSYGYTF.

This clonotype was seen a handful of times. The rearrangement links TRBV7-2 to TRBJ2-7; TRBD2 matches at 14 bases. The germline CDR1 and CDR2 sequences are SGHTA and FQGNSA. This CDR3 comprises 16 residues. Germline trimming cut 0 bases from V and 4 bases from J; bases unmatched to any gene: 2. The CDR3 DNA sequence: TGTGCCAGCAGCTTAGCGGGACTAGCGGGAGTGTACGAGCAGTACTTC. Residues: CASSLAGLAGVYEQYF.

The genes are TRBV5-1 and TRBJ1-2, with D perhaps TRBD1 (5 bases). With 0 bases removed from V and 7 bases from J, the gap between germline ends came to 10 bases. CDR3 length: 13 amino acids. The germline CDR1 and CDR2 sequences are SGHRS and YFSETQ. Written as DNA, the CDR3 is TGCGCCAGCAGCTTGGGCAGGGAAGGTGGCTACACCTTC. Amino acids: CASSLGREGGYTF.

This clonotype was observed a few times. The V call is TRBV12-3 or TRBV12-4, the J call TRBJ1-1; D is unclear. Trimming pared 6 bases from V and 2 bases from J, leaving 13 bases between. The CDR3 runs 14 residues. CDR3 in amino acids: CASSAGHSNTEAFF. DNA of the CDR3: TGTGCCAGCAGCGCCGGTCACAGTAACACTGAAGCTTTCTTT.

The rearrangement uses TRBV20-1 and TRBJ1-5; D gene ambiguous. The CDR3 length is 16 residues. Germline V gene data show CDR1 as DFQATT and CDR2 as SNEGSKA (reference sequence). The V and J ends lost 0 bases and 1 base respectively, with 13 bases between them. This CDR3 reads CSARDPFFVSNQPQHF. The CDR3 DNA reads as TGCAGTGCTAGAGATCCCTTCTTCGTAAGCAATCAGCCCCAGCATTTT.

This clonotype has just a few counts. V is TRBV20-1 and J is TRBJ2-3; 9 bases map to TRBD2. With V trimmed by 2 bases and J by 2 bases, 5 bases remained unmatched. Germline CDR1 DFQATT, CDR2 SNEGSKA (reference sequence). This CDR3 region has 15 residues. CDR3 loop: CSARSASGNTDTQYF. The CDR3 DNA sequence: TGCAGTGCTAGATCGGCTAGCGGGAACACAGATACGCAGTATTTT.

This chain links TRBV5-5 with TRBJ1-1; D remains unclear. The CDR3 has 15 amino acids. Trimming stripped 0 bases from V and 0 bases from J, with 9 bases between. Germline values: CDR1 SGHKS, CDR2 YYEKEE (reference sequence). Here the CDR3 DNA reads TGTGCCAGCAGCTTGGAAGGAACCCTGAACACTGAAGCTTTCTTT. This gives the protein CASSLEGTLNTEAFF.

Only a few counts were recorded for this clonotype. V and J are TRBV12-3 or TRBV12-4 and TRBJ2-1, with TRBD2 matching over 12 bases. The CDR3 covers 16 residues. Unmatched junction bases numbered 4, after V lost 3 bases and J lost 4 bases. The CDR3 DNA sequence: TGTGCCAGCAGTTTGACTAGCGGGGGCCATTACAATGAGCAGTTCTTC. This codes for CASSLTSGGHYNEQFF.

This clonotype was seen a handful of times. The chain couples TRBV7-2 to TRBJ1-5; D is unclear. Trimming shortened V by 1 base and J by 5 bases, and 6 bases separated the two germline ends. The length of the CDR3 is 13 residues. Per the germline V gene, CDR1 is SGHTA and CDR2 is FQGNSA. CDR3 bases: TGTGCCAGCAGCTTAGTTTCGGATCAGCCCCAGCATTTT. This translates into CASSLVSDQPQHF.

This clonotype was observed a handful of times. The rearrangement links TRBV12-3 or TRBV12-4 to TRBJ2-7, with 8 bases matching TRBD2. This CDR3 is built from 14 residues. V lost 7 bases and J lost 2; bases outside the gene matches: 7. The CDR3 region is CASTKTGGAYEQYF. DNA for the CDR3: TGTGCCAGCACCAAGACGGGGGGGGCCTACGAGCAGTACTTC.

This chain joins TRBV18 and TRBJ1-4; D gene unclear. The CDR3 length is 13 residues. Trimming cost V 5 bases and J 4 bases, with 8 bases left between them. Germline lookup yields CDR1 KGHSH and CDR2 LQKENI. CDR3: CASSRAGNEKLFF. As DNA, the CDR3 is TGTGCCAGCTCAAGGGCCGGTAATGAAAAACTGTTTTTT.